This record covers a single TCR beta chain. Which antigen it targets is not known. There are no base qualities to consult, and no much larger clone falls within one base. TCR beta CDR3 regions were amplified from RNA transcripts. The first round of RT-PCR for the TCR CDR3 was performed with the HTBI primer set and the Qiagen OneStep RT-PCR kit. The libraries were constructed in a second round of multiplex PCR and then size-selected and purified. Libraries were sequenced paired-end with 100 bp reads on an Illumina HiSeq2000. The authors processed their data as follows. Raw data were processed with SOAPnuke, discarding reads with adapters, uncalled bases, mean Phred below 15, or no exact constant-primer or identifier match. COPE v1.2.5 was used to merge the high-quality paired reads, and each unique nucleotide sequence was defined as a clonotype. Clonotypes were aligned to IMGT TRBV, TRBD and TRBJ reference segments using MiTCR v1.1. The analysis included only V-J combinations with a frequency above 0.0001, which together covered 99.2% of the repertoires. The TCS score was defined as F50 (clonal expansion) divided by E x V (chaos), with BLOSUM62-based TCRdist calculated between CDR3 peptides within each V-J. Welch's t-statistics and random forest reduced approximately 520 V-J features to 10 to 15, which were used in a naive Bayes classifier (R e1071). TCRdb cleaned the public reads at Q25 with fastp, built clones with MiXCR and kept in-frame beta chains. A single entry per CDR3 protein holds the most common genes and DNA from its merged rows. It is TCRdb's table, rather than the study itself, that gives the V and J calls and clone size. The sample records roughly 420,000 distinct CDR3 sequences, roughly 14% of which are singletons. Together, the top ten hold roughly 8% of the sample.

A patient counted as having stable Graves' hyperthyroidism if no progression to ophthalmopathy occurred over 18 months of follow-up. The hyperthyroidism patients were between 18 and 65 years old and newly diagnosed, with a disease duration of less than 2 months. Any patient with an uncontrolled infection, another autoimmune disease, pregnancy or lactation was excluded. Clinical symptoms, serum thyroxine and TRAb, thyroid ultrasound, and orbital computed tomography formed the basis for the diagnoses. Ficoll-Paque density gradient centrifugation was used to isolate PBMCs from around 10 ml of fresh peripheral blood. Total RNA was extracted with Trizol reagent, and quality was checked on an Agilent 2100 Bioanalyzer. This sample is drawn from a study of T cells in Graves' hyperthyroidism and ophthalmopathy (dated by TCRdb to the late 2010s). For the wider study: Peripheral blood was collected at initial diagnosis, before any treatment. To identify TCR V-J signatures that set the groups apart, the researchers used a discovery cohort of 100 patients, made up of 40 to 45 with Graves' ophthalmopathy and some 58 with stable Graves' hyperthyroidism. Prospective prediction of ophthalmopathy was tested in an independent validation cohort of 18 to 20 hyperthyroidism patients and some 17 patients who later progressed to ophthalmopathy. The 100 discovery patients were divided at random into training and test sets in a 7:3 ratio. The study also compared thyroid tissue and blood T-cell repertoires from a handful of Graves' hyperthyroidism patients. Following sampling, methimazole starting at 30 mg daily was given to hyperthyroidism patients, and high-dose intravenous methylprednisolone was given to ophthalmopathy patients. The paper describes TCR Vbeta CDR3 sequencing of about 140 peripheral blood samples, made up of 43 ophthalmopathy patients, around 73 hyperthyroidism patients and about 17 progressor patients. What the study reported, not specific to this receptor: During validation, the model predicted progression to ophthalmopathy a median of roughly 7.1 months ahead of onset, with almost 71% sensitivity and around 72% specificity. Most expanded thyroid clonotypes (frequency above 0.001) were also found in blood, which suggests that blood repertoires may mirror thyroid immune responses. No statistical method was used to set the sample size in advance, and investigators knew the group allocation. A model built on a 13 V-J signature distinguished ophthalmopathy from stable hyperthyroidism, reaching 87.88% sensitivity and under 84% specificity in cross-validation and 80%/75% in testing.

CDR1 and CDR2 were assigned from the germline V gene as MGHRA and YSYEKL. The germline V end is reduced by 3 bases and the J end by 5 bases; junction bases left unmatched: 7. The CDR3 measures 15 amino acids from cysteine to phenylalanine. CDR3 DNA only is kept here, 45 bases in frame from base 1. The sequence was collected from a young woman with Graves' hyperthyroidism. What was sequenced was blood. The V and J segments used are TRBV4-1 and TRBJ2-3, with 8 bases in between that match TRBD2. The CDR3 reads as follows: CASSHPGLAGDTQYF. The nucleotide sequence reads as follows: TGCGCCAGCAGCCATCCCGGACTAGCCGGAGATACGCAGTATTTT.